The entry that follows covers one T cell receptor beta chain sequence. The germline gives CDR1 SEHNR, CDR2 FQNEAQ (reference sequence). Trimming left V 5 bases short and J 2 bases short, with 6 bases between. This CDR3 has 12 amino acids. This specimen belongs to a study of control samples from healthy donors and cancer patients. The assay was immunoSEQ multiplex PCR, and TCRdb's table has in-frame clones only and misses some. The sample carries fewer than 130,000 clones, around nine tenths recorded once. The clonotype comes from a woman aged 60-75 years with lung cancer. The sequenced sample was PBMCs. The rearrangement links TRBV7-9 to TRBJ2-5; D gene unclear. The CDR3 spells CASSPVQETQYF. The CDR3 nucleotides read TGTGCCAGCAGCCCCGTTCAAGAGACCCAGTACTTC.